The subject of this entry is one T cell receptor beta chain. This entry is derived from a study of blood T cell repertoires in COVID-19. Germline V gene lookup returns CDR1 LGHNA and CDR2 YSLEER. The junction had 19 bases not matched to a gene; V was cut back by 4 bases and J by 3 bases. This CDR3 comprises 20 residues. Which cohort a participant joined came from the clinical history participants gave. As processed by the authors: Amplification of reference gene primers was used by the study to estimate nucleated cell counts. The data were produced by immunoSEQ multiplex PCR, yet TCRdb's version contains in-frame clones alone and is incomplete. The V and J calls and clone size are taken from that table; D and trimming were inferred from the DNA. The table has about 190,000 clones, 82% seen once.

The V call is TRBV4-3, the J call TRBJ2-4; 9 bases are a match to TRBD1. Sequenced: PBMCs or T cells enriched from blood (not recorded which). This TCR was recovered from a woman aged 55-70 years with acute COVID-19. CDR3 in DNA: TGCGCCAGCAGCCGCGAGGACGGACAGGGGATAATTGCGGGCAAAAACATTCAGTACTTC. Encoded protein: CASSREDGQGIIAGKNIQYF.